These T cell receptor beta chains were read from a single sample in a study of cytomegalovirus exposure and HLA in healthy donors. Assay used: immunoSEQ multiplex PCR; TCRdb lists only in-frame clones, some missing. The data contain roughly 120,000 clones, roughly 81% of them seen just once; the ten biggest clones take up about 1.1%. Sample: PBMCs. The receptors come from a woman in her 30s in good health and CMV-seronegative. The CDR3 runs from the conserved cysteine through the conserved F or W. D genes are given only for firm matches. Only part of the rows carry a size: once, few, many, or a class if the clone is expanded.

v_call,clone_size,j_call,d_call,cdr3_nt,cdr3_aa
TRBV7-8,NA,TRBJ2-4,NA,TGTGCCAGCAGCTTATGGGACGGGGACCGCGGGGACATTCAGTACTTC,CASSLWDGDRGDIQYF
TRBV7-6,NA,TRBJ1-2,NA,TGTGCCAGCAGCCCCCGGGTCGGGGATGGCTACACCTTC,CASSPRVGDGYTF
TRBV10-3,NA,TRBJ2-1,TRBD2,TGTGCCATCGGGCTAGCGGGAGGCCTAAGCTCCTACAATGAGCAGTTCTTC,CAIGLAGGLSSYNEQFF
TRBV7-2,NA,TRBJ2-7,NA,TGTGCCAGCAGCTCTTACGGGGAGTCCTACGAGCAGTACTTC,CASSSYGESYEQYF
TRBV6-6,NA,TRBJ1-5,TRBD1,TGTGCCAGCAGCCGGGACAGCCCAAATCAGCCCCAGCATTTT,CASSRDSPNQPQHF
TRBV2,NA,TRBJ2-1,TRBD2,TGTGCCAGCACTATGGGACTAGCGGGAGTCAATGAGCAGTTCTTC,CASTMGLAGVNEQFF
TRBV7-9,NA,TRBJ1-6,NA,TGTGCCAGCAGCTTACTGACAGCGAGAAATTCACCCCTCCACTTT,CASSLLTARNSPLHF
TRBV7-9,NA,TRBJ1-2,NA,TGTGCCAGCAGCTCAGATAGGGGTGGCTACACCTTC,CASSSDRGGYTF
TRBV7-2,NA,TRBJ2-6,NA,TGTGCCAGCAGACCTGGAGGCTCTGGGGCCAACGTCCTGACTTTC,CASRPGGSGANVLTF
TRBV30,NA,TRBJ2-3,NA,TGTGCCTGGAGTGGCGCAGGGGAACGGACAGATACGCAGTATTTT,CAWSGAGERTDTQYF
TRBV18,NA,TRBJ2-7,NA,TGTGCCAGCTCCCGGGCAGTCCGGGAAGAGCAGTACTTC,CASSRAVREEQYF
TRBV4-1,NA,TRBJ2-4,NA,TGCGCCAGCAGCCAAGATAGGGATGGAGGGGAGAAAAACATTCAGTACTTC,CASSQDRDGGEKNIQYF
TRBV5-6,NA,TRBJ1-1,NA,TGTGCCAGCAGCTTGACCAGACTTATACAGGGTGGGGGCACTGAAGCTTTCTTT,CASSLTRLIQGGGTEAFF
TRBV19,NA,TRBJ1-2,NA,TGTGCCAGTTGGAGCGGGGGTTCGGTCTACTATGGCTACACCTTC,CASWSGGSVYYGYTF
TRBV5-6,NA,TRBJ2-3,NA,TGTGCCAGCAGCTTCGTAGATACGCAGTATTTT,CASSFVDTQYF
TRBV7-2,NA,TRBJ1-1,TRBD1,TGTGCCAGCAGCTTAGCCGGGACAGGGATTACCACTGAAGCTTTCTTT,CASSLAGTGITTEAFF
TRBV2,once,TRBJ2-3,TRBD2,TGTGCCAGCAGTTTCGGGGGGGGCACAGATACGCAGTATTTT,CASSFGGGTDTQYF
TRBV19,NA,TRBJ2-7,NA,TGTGCCAGTAGCACCCGACAGCTAGGGTACGAGCAGTACTTC,CASSTRQLGYEQYF
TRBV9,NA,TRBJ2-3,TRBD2,TGTGCCAGCAGCGTAAAACTAGCGGGGGGCACAGATACGCAGTATTTT,CASSVKLAGGTDTQYF
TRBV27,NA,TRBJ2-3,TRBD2,TGTGCCAGCAGTTTATCCCTCCTACTAGCGGCTAGCACAGATACGCAGTATTTT,CASSLSLLLAASTDTQYF
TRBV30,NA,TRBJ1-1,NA,TGTGCCTGGAGTGGGGGGGGTACTGAAGCTTTCTTT,CAWSGGGTEAFF
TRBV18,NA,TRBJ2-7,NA,TGTGCCAGCTCACAAGGACAGACCAACTACGAGCAGTACTTC,CASSQGQTNYEQYF
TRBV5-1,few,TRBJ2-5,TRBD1,TGCGCCAGCAGCCGGGGACAGGGGATTTCAGAGACCCAGTACTTC,CASSRGQGISETQYF
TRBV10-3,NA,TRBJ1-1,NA,TGTGCCATCAGTGAGTCGGCGGGGGCCGTGGGGAACACTGAAGCTTTCTTT,CAISESAGAVGNTEAFF
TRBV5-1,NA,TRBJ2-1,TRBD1,TGCGCCAGCAGCTTGAGGCAGGGGGCAGCGGATGAGCAGTTCTTC,CASSLRQGAADEQFF
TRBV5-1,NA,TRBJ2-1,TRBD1,TGCGCCAGCATCCCGGGACAGGGGGCCAATGAGCAGTTCTTC,CASIPGQGANEQFF
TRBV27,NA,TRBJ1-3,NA,TGTGCCAGCAGCTTAACAGGGTCCGGAAACACCATATATTTT,CASSLTGSGNTIYF
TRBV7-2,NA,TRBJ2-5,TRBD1,TGTGCCAGCAGCTTGAAGGGGGCAAAGACCCAGTACTTC,CASSLKGAKTQYF